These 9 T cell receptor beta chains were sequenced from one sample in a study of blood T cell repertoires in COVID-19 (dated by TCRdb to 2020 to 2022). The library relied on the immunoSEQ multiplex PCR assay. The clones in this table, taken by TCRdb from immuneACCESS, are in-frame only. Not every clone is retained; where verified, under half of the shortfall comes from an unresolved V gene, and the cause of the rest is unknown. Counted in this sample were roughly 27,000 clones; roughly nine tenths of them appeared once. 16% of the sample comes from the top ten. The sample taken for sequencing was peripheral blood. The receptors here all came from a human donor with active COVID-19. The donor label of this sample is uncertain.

As DNA, the CDR3 is TGTGCCAGCAGCTTAGAGCTCAGGGAGGGTCAGGAGACCCAGTACTTC. Its translation: CASSLELREGQETQYF. The rearrangement uses TRBV7-2 and TRBJ2-5; TRBD2 matches at 7 bases. V was pared by 1 base and J by 5 bases, with 10 bases of the junction left unmatched. CDR3 length: 16 residues. Germline CDR1 SGHTA, CDR2 FQGNSA.

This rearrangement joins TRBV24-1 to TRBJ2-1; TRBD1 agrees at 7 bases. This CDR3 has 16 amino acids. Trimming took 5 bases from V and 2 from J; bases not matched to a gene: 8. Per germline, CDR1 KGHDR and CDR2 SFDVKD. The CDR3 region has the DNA TGTGCCACCAGTGGGAGTACAGGGGTCCCCTACAATGAGCAGTTCTTC. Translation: CATSGSTGVPYNEQFF.

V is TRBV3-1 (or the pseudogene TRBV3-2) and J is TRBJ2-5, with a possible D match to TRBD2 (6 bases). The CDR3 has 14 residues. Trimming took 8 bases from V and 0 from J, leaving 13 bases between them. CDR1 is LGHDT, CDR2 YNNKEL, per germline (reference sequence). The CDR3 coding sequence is TGTGCCAGCGAGAAGGGACTTCACCAAGAGACCCAGTACTTC. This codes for CASEKGLHQETQYF.

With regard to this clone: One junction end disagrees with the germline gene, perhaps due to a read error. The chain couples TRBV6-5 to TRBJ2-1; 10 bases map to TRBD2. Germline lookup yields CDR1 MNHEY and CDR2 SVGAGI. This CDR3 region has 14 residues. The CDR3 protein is CASSRRGAGGLGVF. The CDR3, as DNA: TGTGCCAGCAGCCGACGAGGAGCGGGAGGGCTTGGGGTCTTC.

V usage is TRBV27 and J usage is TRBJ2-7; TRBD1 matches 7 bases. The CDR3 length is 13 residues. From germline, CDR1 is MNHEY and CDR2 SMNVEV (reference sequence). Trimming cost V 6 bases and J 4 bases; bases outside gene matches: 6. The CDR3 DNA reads TGTGCCAGCAGCCCAGGGGGAGAATACGAGCAGTACTTC. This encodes CASSPGGEYEQYF.

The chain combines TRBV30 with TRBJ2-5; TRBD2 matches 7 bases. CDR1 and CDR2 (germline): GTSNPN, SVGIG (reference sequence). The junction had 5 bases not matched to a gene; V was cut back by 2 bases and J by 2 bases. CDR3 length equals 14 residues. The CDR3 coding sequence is TGTGCCTGGAGTCCCAGCGGGGTTCAAGAGACCCAGTACTTC. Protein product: CAWSPSGVQETQYF.

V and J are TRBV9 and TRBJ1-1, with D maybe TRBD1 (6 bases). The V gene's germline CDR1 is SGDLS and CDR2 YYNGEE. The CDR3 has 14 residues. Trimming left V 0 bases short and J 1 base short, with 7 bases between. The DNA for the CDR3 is TGTGCCAGCAGCGTAGGACAGGCGAACACTGAAGCTTTCTTT. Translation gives CASSVGQANTEAFF.

The CDR3 reads CASSSESTGRDEKLFF. The CDR3 DNA reads TGTGCCAGCAGCTCCGAATCGACAGGACGGGATGAAAAACTGTTTTTT. This chain links TRBV5-4 with TRBJ1-4, with D possibly TRBD1 on 6 matching bases. Trimming cost V 3 bases and J 6 bases, with 18 bases left between them. Germline CDR1 SGHNT, CDR2 YYREEE (reference sequence). CDR3 size: 16 residues.

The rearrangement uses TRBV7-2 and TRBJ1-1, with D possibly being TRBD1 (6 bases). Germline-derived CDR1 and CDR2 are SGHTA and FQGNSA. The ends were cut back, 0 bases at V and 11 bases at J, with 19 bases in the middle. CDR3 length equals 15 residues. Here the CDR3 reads CASSLALGGRASAFF. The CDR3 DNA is TGTGCCAGCAGCTTAGCGTTGGGGGGGCGGGCTTCGGCTTTCTTT. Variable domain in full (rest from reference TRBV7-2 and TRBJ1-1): GAGVSQSPSNKVTEKGKDVELRCDPISGHTALYWYRQSLGQGLEFLIYFQGNSAPDKSGLPSDRFSAERTGGSVSTLTIQRTQQEDSAVYLCASSLALGGRASAFFGQGTRLTVV.